What follows are 5 T cell receptor beta chains derived from one specimen sequenced in a study of CD8 T cells in Susac syndrome. RNA amounts of about 0.45 to 1 ug underwent reverse transcription with random hexamers. TCRdb re-analysed the immunoSEQ multiplex PCR reads in MiXCR, keeping a single row per CDR3 protein. The sample carries a few hundred thousand distinct CDR3 sequences, 94% recorded once. The sample taken for sequencing was CD4+ T cells from PBMCs. These receptors all stem from a human donor with Susac syndrome.

The chain has TRBV30 and TRBJ2-7, with D perhaps being TRBD1 or TRBD2 (5 bases each). The CDR3 runs to 15 residues. The V gene's germline CDR1 is GTSNPN and CDR2 SVGIG (reference sequence). Trimming left V 3 bases short and J 1 base short, with 16 bases between. In nucleotides, the CDR3 is TGTGCCTGGAGGAGCTTGGGAGACAGTTCCTACGAGCAGTACTTC. This translates into CAWRSLGDSSYEQYF.

The J gene is TRBJ1-2, the V gene TRBV29-1, with 9 bases that match TRBD1. Trimming removed 6 bases from V and 5 bases from J; junction bases left unmatched: 7. Germline V gene sequence: CDR1 SQVTM, CDR2 ANQGSEA. The CDR3 runs 13 residues. The CDR3 region has the DNA TGCAGCGTGAGGACAGGGGTTCGGTATGGCTACACCTTC. As protein: CSVRTGVRYGYTF.

This sequence joins TRBV7-2 and TRBJ2-3; D is undetermined. Germline V gene data show CDR1 as SGHTA and CDR2 as FQGNSA. This CDR3 is 17 amino acids long. Trimming took off 1 base at V and 4 bases at J, with 18 bases between the two ends. CDR3 sequence: CASSLVGQFGQADTQYF. CDR3 in DNA: TGTGCCAGCAGCTTAGTCGGGCAGTTCGGCCAGGCAGATACGCAGTATTTT.

V usage is TRBV5-1 and J usage is TRBJ1-2; 10 positions match TRBD1. After removal of 3 bases from V and 8 bases from J, the junction contained 4 bases not matched to a gene. This CDR3 spans 13 amino acids. Germline V CDR1 and CDR2: SGHRS, YFSETQ. CDR3 protein: CASSSTGGEGYTF. The CDR3 coding sequence is TGCGCCAGCAGCTCGACAGGGGGCGAAGGCTACACCTTC.

The chain carries TRBV5-1 and TRBJ1-1, with 10 bases fitting TRBD1. J gave up 2 bases and V 4 bases, and 5 bases lay outside the gene matches. The CDR3 totals 15 residues. Germline V gives CDR1 SGHRS, CDR2 YFSETQ. The CDR3 sequence: CASSPGDRGNTEAFF. The CDR3 nucleotides are TGCGCCAGCAGCCCAGGGGACAGGGGTAACACTGAAGCTTTCTTT.